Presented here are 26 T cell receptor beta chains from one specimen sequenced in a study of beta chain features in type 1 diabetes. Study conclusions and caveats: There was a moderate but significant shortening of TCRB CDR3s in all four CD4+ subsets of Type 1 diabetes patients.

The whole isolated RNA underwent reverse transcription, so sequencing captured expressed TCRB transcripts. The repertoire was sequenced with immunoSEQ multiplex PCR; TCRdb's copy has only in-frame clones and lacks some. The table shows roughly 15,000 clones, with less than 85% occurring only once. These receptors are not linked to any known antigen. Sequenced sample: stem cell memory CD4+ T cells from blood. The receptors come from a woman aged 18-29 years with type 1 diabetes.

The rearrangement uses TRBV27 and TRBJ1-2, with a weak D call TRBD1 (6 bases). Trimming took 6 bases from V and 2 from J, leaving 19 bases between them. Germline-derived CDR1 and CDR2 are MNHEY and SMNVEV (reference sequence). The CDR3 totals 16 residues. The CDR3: CASRRQEGALNYGYTF. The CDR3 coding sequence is TGTGCCAGCAGGAGACAGGAAGGGGCACTCAACTATGGCTACACCTTC.

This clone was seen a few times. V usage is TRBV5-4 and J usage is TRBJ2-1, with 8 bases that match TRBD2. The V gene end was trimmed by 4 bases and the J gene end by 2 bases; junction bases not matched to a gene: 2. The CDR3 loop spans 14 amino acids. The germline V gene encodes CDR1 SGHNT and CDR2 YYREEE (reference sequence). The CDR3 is CASSPGLAYNEQFF. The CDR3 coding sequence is TGTGCCAGCAGCCCGGGACTAGCCTACAATGAGCAGTTCTTC.

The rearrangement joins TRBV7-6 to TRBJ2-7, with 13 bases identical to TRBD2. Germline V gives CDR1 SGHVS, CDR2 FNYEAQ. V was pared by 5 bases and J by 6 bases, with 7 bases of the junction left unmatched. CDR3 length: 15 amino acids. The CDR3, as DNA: TGTGCCAGCAGCCGGACTAGCGGGAGTTTCTCCGAGCAGTACTTC. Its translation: CASSRTSGSFSEQYF.

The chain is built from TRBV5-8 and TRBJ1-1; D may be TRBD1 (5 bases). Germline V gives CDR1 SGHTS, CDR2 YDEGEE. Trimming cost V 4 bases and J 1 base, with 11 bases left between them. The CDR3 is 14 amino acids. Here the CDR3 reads CASSAGLSNTEAFF. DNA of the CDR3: TGTGCCAGCAGCGCGGGACTTTCGAACACTGAAGCTTTCTTT.

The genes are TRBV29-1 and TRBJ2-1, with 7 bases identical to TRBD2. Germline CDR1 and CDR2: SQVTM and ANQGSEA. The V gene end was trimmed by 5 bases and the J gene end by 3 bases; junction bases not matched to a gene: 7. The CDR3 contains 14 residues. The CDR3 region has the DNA TGCAGCGTTCACGGGAGGCCCCTCTACAATGAGCAGTTCTTC. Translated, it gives CSVHGRPLYNEQFF.

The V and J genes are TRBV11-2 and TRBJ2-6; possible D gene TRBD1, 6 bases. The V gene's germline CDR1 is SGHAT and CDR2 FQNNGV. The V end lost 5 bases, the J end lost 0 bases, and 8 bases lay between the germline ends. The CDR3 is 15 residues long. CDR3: CASSRGGSGANVLTF. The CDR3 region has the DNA TGTGCCAGCAGCAGAGGGGGCTCTGGGGCCAACGTCCTGACTTTC.

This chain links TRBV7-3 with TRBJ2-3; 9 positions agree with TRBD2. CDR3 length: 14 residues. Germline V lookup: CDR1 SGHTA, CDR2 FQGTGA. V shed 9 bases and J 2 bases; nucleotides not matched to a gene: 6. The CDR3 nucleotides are TGTGCCAGTAAACTAGCGGGCCACACAGATACGCAGTATTTT. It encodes CASKLAGHTDTQYF.

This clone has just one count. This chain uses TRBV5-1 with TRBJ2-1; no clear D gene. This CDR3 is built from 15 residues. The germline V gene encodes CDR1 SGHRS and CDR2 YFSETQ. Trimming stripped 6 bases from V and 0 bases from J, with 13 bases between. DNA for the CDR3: TGCGCCAGCACCCCGAGGCCGGACTCCTACAATGAGCAGTTCTTC. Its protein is CASTPRPDSYNEQFF.

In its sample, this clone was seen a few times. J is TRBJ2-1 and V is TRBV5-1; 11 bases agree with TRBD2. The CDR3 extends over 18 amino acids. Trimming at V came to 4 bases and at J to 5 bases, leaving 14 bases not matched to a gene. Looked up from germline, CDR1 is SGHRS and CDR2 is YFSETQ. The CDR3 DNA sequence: TGCGCCAGCAGCGTGACCCCGATTCTAGCGGGAGGTGACAATGAGCAGTTCTTC. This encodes CASSVTPILAGGDNEQFF.

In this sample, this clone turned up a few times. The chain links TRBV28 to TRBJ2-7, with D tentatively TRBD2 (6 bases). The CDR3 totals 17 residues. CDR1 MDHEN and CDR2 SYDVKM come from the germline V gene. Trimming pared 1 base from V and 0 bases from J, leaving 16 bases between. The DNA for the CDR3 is TGTGCCAGCAGTTTATCGGGACTGGCTAGCAACTCCTACGAGCAGTACTTC. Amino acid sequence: CASSLSGLASNSYEQYF. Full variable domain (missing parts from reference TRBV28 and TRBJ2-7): DVKVTQSSRYLVKRTGEKVFLECVQDMDHENMFWYRQDPGLGLRLIYFSYDVKMKEKGDIPEGYSVSREKKERFSLILESASTNQTSMYLCASSLSGLASNSYEQYFGPGTRLTVT.

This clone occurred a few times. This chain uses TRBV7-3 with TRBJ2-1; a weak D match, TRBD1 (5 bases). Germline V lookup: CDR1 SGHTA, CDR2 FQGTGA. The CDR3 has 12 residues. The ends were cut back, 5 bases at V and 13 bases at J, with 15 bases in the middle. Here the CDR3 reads CASSTSMGRQFF. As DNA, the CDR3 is TGTGCCAGCAGCACATCGATGGGGCGCCAGTTCTTC.

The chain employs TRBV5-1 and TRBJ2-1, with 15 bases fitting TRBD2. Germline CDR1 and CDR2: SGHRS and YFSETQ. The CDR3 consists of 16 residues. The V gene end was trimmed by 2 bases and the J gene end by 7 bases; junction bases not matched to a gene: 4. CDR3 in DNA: TGCGCCAGCAGCTTACCGGGGACTAGCGGGAGGAATGAGCAGTTCTTC. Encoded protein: CASSLPGTSGRNEQFF.

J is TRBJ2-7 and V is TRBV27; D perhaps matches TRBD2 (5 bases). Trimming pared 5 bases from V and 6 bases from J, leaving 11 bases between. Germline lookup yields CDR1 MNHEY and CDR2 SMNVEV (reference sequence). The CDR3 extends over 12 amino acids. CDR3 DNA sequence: TGTGCCAGCAGTCCGGACTGGGGCGAGCAGTACTTC. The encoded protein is CASSPDWGEQYF.

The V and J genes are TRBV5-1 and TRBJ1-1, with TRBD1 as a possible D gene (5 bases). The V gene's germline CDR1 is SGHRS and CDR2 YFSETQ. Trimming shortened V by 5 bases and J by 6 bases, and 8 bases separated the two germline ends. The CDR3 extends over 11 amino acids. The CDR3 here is CASRRQSEAFF. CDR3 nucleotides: TGCGCCAGCAGACGACAGTCTGAAGCTTTCTTT.

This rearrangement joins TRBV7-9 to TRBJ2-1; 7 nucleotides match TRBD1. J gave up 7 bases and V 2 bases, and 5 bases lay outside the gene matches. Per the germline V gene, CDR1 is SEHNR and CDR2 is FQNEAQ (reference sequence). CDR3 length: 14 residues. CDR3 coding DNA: TGTGCCAGCAGCTTATTCGGGACAGCAAATGAGCAGTTCTTC. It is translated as CASSLFGTANEQFF.

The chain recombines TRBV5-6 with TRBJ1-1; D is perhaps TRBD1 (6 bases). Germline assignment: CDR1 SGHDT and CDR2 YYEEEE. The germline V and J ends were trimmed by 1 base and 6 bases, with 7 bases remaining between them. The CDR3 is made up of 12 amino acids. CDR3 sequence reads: CASSLYRAEAFF. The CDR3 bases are TGTGCCAGCAGCTTGTACAGGGCTGAAGCTTTCTTT.

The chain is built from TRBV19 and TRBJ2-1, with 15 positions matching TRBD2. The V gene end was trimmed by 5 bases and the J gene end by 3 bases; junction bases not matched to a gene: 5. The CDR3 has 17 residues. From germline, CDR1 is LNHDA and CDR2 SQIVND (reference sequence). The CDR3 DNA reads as TGTGCCAGTAGTCCCGGGACTAGCGGGAGGTACTACAATGAGCAGTTCTTC. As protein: CASSPGTSGRYYNEQFF.

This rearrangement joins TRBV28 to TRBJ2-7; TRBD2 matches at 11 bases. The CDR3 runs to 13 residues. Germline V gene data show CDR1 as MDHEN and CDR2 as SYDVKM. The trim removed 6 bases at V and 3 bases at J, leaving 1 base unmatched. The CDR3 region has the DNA TGTGCCAGCAGACTAGCGGGAGTCTACGAGCAGTACTTC. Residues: CASRLAGVYEQYF. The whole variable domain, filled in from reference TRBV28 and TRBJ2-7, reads DVKVTQSSRYLVKRTGEKVFLECVQDMDHENMFWYRQDPGLGLRLIYFSYDVKMKEKGDIPEGYSVSREKKERFSLILESASTNQTSMYLCASRLAGVYEQYFGPGTRLTVT.

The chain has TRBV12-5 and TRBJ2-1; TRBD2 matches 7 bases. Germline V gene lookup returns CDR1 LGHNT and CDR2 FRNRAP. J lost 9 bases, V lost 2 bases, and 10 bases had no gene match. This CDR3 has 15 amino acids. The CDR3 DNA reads TGTGCTAGTGGTTTGTACGTCGGGAGGAGGCGTGAGCAGTTCTTC. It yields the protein CASGLYVGRRREQFF.

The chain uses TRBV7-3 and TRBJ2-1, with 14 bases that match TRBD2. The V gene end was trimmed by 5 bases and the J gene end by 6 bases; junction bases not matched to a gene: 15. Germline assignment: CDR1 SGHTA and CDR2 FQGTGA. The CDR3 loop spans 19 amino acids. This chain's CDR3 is CASSPGTSGSRSPSNEQFF. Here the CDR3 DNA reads TGTGCCAGCAGCCCGGGGACTAGCGGGAGTAGAAGTCCCTCCAATGAGCAGTTCTTC.

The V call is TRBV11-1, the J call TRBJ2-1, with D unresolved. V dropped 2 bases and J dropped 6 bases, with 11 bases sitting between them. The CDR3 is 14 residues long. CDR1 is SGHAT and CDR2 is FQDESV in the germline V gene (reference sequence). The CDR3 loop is CASSLSAGTNEQFF. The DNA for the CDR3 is TGTGCCAGCAGCTTATCGGCAGGAACCAATGAGCAGTTCTTC.

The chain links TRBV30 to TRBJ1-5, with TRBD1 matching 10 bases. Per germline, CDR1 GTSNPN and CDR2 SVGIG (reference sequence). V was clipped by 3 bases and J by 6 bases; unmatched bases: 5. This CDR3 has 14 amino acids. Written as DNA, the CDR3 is TGTGCCTGGAGCGGGACAGGGGCGGGTCAGCCCCAGCATTTT. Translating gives CAWSGTGAGQPQHF.

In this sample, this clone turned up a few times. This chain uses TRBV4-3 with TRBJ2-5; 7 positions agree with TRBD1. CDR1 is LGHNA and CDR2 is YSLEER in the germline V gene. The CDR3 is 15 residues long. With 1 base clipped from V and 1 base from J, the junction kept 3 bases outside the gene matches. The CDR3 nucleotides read TGCGCCAGCAGCCAAGGGTGGGACAGCCAAGAGACCCAGTACTTC. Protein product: CASSQGWDSQETQYF.

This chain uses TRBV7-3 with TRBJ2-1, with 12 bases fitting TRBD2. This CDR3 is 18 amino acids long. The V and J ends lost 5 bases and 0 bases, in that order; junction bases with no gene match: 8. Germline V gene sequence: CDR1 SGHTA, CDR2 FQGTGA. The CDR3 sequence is CASSLWTSGAFSYNEQFF. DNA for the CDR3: TGTGCCAGCAGCCTGTGGACTAGCGGGGCCTTCTCCTACAATGAGCAGTTCTTC.

The CDR3 sequence: CASSPARGRSYEQYF. CDR3 coding DNA: TGTGCCAGCAGCCCGGCCCGGGGTCGCTCCTACGAGCAGTACTTC. The chain recombines TRBV4-2 with TRBJ2-7, with D possibly matching TRBD2 (5 bases). V shed 4 bases and J shed 0 bases, with 13 bases lying between them. Germline V CDR1 and CDR2: LGHNA, YNFKEQ. This CDR3 is 15 amino acids long.

CDR3 sequence (DNA): TGTGCCAGCAGCTTATCCGGGAGCTCCTACGAGCAGTACTTC. Its translation is CASSLSGSSYEQYF. The rearrangement joins TRBV7-9 to TRBJ2-7, with D maybe TRBD2 (6 bases). Germline lookup yields CDR1 SEHNR and CDR2 FQNEAQ (reference sequence). This CDR3 comprises 14 residues. The V gene lost 2 bases and the J gene lost 0 bases, with 8 bases spanning the gap.